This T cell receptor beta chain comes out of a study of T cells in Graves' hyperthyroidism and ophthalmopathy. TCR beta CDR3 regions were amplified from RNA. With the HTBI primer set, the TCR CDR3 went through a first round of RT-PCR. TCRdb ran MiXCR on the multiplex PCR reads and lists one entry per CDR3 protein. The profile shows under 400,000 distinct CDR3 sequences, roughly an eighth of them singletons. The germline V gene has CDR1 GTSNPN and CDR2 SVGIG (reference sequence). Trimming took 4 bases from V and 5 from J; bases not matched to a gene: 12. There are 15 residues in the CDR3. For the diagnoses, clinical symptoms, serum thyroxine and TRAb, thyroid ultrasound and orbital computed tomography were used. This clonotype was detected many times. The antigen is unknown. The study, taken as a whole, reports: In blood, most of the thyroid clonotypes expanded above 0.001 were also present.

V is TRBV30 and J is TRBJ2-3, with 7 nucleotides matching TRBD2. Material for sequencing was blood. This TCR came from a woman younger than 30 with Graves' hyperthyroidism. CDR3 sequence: CAWKEERGGKDTQYF. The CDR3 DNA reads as TGTGCCTGGAAGGAGGAGCGGGGAGGGAAAGATACGCAGTATTTT.